This T cell receptor (beta chain) was recorded in a study of vaccination effects on CD4 cells after COVID-19. Study context: Every participant took two doses of the BNT162b2 or mRNA-1273 vaccine.

With respect to this clone: Its antigen is unidentified.

Before sequencing, viral peptide pools were used by the ViraFEST assay to expand antigen-specific CD4+ T cells. The authors isolated CD4+ T cells after about eleven days of culture. Recipients of the vaccine had no prior SARS-CoV-2 infection and negative nucleocapsid antibodies. Generated by immunoSEQ multiplex PCR, the TCRdb table keeps only in-frame clones and is missing some. Found here are about 27,000 clones, 65% to 75% of them singletons; the top ten hold roughly 10%. Study-wide points: Long after vaccination, the clones induced by infection and by vaccine shrank markedly in size. The study found that only 1 of 255 vaccine-induced clones from healthy vaccinees cross-reacted with common cold coronaviruses.

The ends were cut back, 7 bases at V and 6 bases at J, with 16 bases in the middle. The CDR3 extends over 13 amino acids. The germline CDR1 and CDR2 sequences are SGHVS and FQNEAQ. V gene TRBV7-8 combines with J gene TRBJ2-7, with D unresolved. The sequencing here drew on CD4+ T cells from PBMCs cultured with SARS-CoV-2 spike peptides, taken before COVID-19 vaccination. This clonotype was obtained from a human donor who received a COVID-19 vaccine. The CDR3 sequence: CASNDLGWGEQYF. CDR3 DNA sequence: TGTGCCAGCAACGACCTTGGTTGGGGCGAGCAGTACTTC.